The 27 T cell receptor beta chains below all came from one sample that was sequenced in a study of CD8 T cells in ankylosing spondylitis. Each CDR3 protein is one row after TCRdb ran MiXCR on the 5' RACE reads. The sample contains about 150,000 distinct CDR3 sequences, about 42% of which appear only once. Input material: synovial fluid, either unsorted or a sorted T cell fraction (not recorded which). Source of these receptors: a male donor with ankylosing spondylitis.

The genes are TRBV12-3 or TRBV12-4 and TRBJ1-5; D is uncertain. Trimming left V 1 base short and J 7 bases short, with 14 bases between. This CDR3 is built from 15 residues. CDR3 DNA: TGTGCCAGCAGTTTAGAGGGTCACCTTTGGCAGCCCCAGCATTTT. Translating it yields CASSLEGHLWQPQHF.

This clonotype was seen only a few times. This chain joins TRBV12-3 or TRBV12-4 and TRBJ1-2, with TRBD1 matching 7 bases. CDR3 length: 15 residues. V was clipped by 5 bases and J by 2 bases; unmatched bases: 8. The DNA for the CDR3 is TGTGCCAGCAGTCAATTACAGGGGCTCAACTATGGCTACACCTTC. This gives the protein CASSQLQGLNYGYTF.

The rearrangement uses TRBV27 and TRBJ2-1; tentative D call: TRBD1 (6 bases). Germline CDR1 and CDR2: MNHEY and SMNVEV (reference sequence). There are 17 residues in the CDR3. V lost 3 bases and J lost 0, with 15 bases in between. The CDR3 is CASSFYSTGSSYNEQFF. The CDR3 coding sequence is TGTGCCAGCAGTTTCTATTCCACAGGGAGCTCCTACAATGAGCAGTTCTTC.

There are a few counts of this clonotype. The chain is built from TRBV12-5 and TRBJ2-1, with TRBD2 as a possible D gene (5 bases). The CDR3 contains 14 residues. V was pared by 3 bases and J by 0 bases, with 6 bases between. Germline V lookup: CDR1 LGHNT, CDR2 FRNRAP. CDR3 loop: CASGLGSSYNEQFF. CDR3 in DNA: TGTGCTAGTGGTTTAGGGAGCTCCTACAATGAGCAGTTCTTC.

J is TRBJ2-2 and V is TRBV4-1; TRBD2 might be the D (5 bases). The germline V gene has CDR1 MGHRA and CDR2 YSYEKL. This CDR3 is built from 15 residues. Trimming removed 6 bases from V and 2 bases from J, with 13 bases in between. The CDR3 sequence is CASSRRTSNTGELFF. CDR3 in DNA: TGCGCCAGCAGTCGCCGGACTTCCAACACCGGGGAGCTGTTTTTT.

The CDR3 DNA reads as TGCGCCAGCAGCTTGAACAGGCAGAGGACCGGGGAGCTGTTTTTT. Translated, it gives CASSLNRQRTGELFF. The V gene is TRBV5-1, the J gene TRBJ2-2; possible D gene TRBD1, 5 bases. The CDR3 length is 15 residues. V was shortened by 1 base and J by 5 bases, with 12 bases between the two germline ends. Germline V lookup: CDR1 SGHRS, CDR2 YFSETQ. The entire variable domain, with the rest obtained from reference TRBV5-1 and TRBJ2-2, is as follows: KAGVTQTPRYLIKTRGQQVTLSCSPISGHRSVSWYQQTPGQGLQFLFEYFSETQRNKGNFPGRFSGRQFSNSRSEMNVSTLELGDSALYLCASSLNRQRTGELFFGEGSRLTVL.

This chain joins TRBV7-2 and TRBJ2-7, with D unclear. This CDR3 spans 13 amino acids. Trimming took 5 bases from V and 4 from J, leaving 12 bases between them. In germline, CDR1 is SGHTA, CDR2 FQGNSA. CDR3 nucleotides: TGTGCCAGCAGCCCCCCCTTACCTTACGAGCAGTACTTC. This codes for CASSPPLPYEQYF.

This chain joins TRBV7-6 and TRBJ2-1; D not certain. There are 15 residues in the CDR3. V was clipped by 5 bases and J by 0 bases, with 11 bases between them. Germline V lookup: CDR1 SGHVS, CDR2 FNYEAQ. CDR3 sequence reads: CASSADFISYNEQFF. CDR3 coding DNA: TGTGCCAGCAGCGCCGACTTCATCTCCTACAATGAGCAGTTCTTC.

The rearrangement links TRBV28 to TRBJ2-7, with unresolved D. The CDR3 is 11 amino acids. The V end lost 4 bases, the J end lost 10 bases, and 11 bases lay between the germline ends. CDR1 is MDHEN and CDR2 is SYDVKM in the germline V gene. The CDR3, as DNA: TGTGCCAGCAGTTGGTTTAGGGTTCAGTACTTC. Translating gives CASSWFRVQYF.

The chain employs TRBV7-2 and TRBJ2-3; 8 bases align to TRBD2. This CDR3 spans 16 amino acids. Per the germline V gene, CDR1 is SGHTA and CDR2 is FQGNSA. The V gene end was trimmed by 3 bases and the J gene end by 3 bases; junction bases not matched to a gene: 8. The CDR3 DNA is TGTGCCAGCAGCTTTGGTAGCGGGATGAGGACAGATACGCAGTATTTT. This gives the protein CASSFGSGMRTDTQYF. Looking up the rest from reference TRBV7-2 and TRBJ2-3 gives the full variable domain: GAGVSQSPSNKVTEKGKDVELRCDPISGHTALYWYRQSLGQGLEFLIYFQGNSAPDKSGLPSDRFSAERTGGSVSTLTIQRTQQEDSAVYLCASSFGSGMRTDTQYFGPGTRLTVL.

The rearrangement uses TRBV3-1 and TRBJ2-5; 7 bases fit TRBD2. The V gene end was trimmed by 5 bases and the J gene end by 4 bases; junction bases not matched to a gene: 10. The CDR3 runs 15 residues. Germline V CDR1 and CDR2: LGHDT, YNNKEL (reference sequence). The CDR3 spells CASSYISGPGETQYF. CDR3 nucleotides: TGTGCCAGCAGCTACATTAGCGGGCCAGGAGAGACCCAGTACTTC.

This clonotype was picked up a small number of times. The chain recombines TRBV28 with TRBJ1-1, with D perhaps matching TRBD1 (5 bases). Trimming pared 2 bases from V and 5 bases from J, leaving 18 bases between. This CDR3 comprises 16 residues. Germline-derived CDR1 and CDR2 are MDHEN and SYDVKM. CDR3 sequence (DNA): TGTGCCAGCAGTTTACGGGGTGGTGCAGGGTCGACTGAAGCTTTCTTT. This sequence encodes CASSLRGGAGSTEAFF.

V is TRBV6-2 or TRBV6-3 and J is TRBJ1-1, with D maybe TRBD1 (5 bases). V was cut by 2 bases and J by 6 bases, with 7 bases left in between. This CDR3 contains 12 residues. Germline V lookup: CDR1 MNHEY, CDR2 SVGEGT. CDR3 sequence reads: CASSYMGAEAFF. CDR3 coding DNA: TGTGCCAGCAGTTACATGGGGGCTGAAGCTTTCTTT.

The J gene is TRBJ2-7, the V gene TRBV5-5, with a weak D call TRBD1 (5 bases). The CDR3 loop spans 15 amino acids. Germline V lookup: CDR1 SGHKS, CDR2 YYEKEE (reference sequence). V lost 4 bases, J lost 9 bases, and 23 bases lay in between. The CDR3 DNA reads as TGTGCCAGCAGCCCCCCCTCCGACAGCCTACGATGGCAGTACTTC. This gives the protein CASSPPSDSLRWQYF.

The rearrangement links TRBV7-8 to TRBJ2-7; TRBD2 agrees at 7 bases. The germline V gene has CDR1 SGHVS and CDR2 FQNEAQ. There are 15 residues in the CDR3. The V and J ends lost 4 bases and 2 bases, in that order; junction bases with no gene match: 8. The CDR3 region has the DNA TGTGCCAGCAGCTCCCCACCGGGACTAACCTACGAGCAGTACTTC. Encoded protein: CASSSPPGLTYEQYF.

For the CDR3, the DNA is TGTGCCAGCAGCTTAAAATCAGGGCAGACCGACCAAGAGACCCAGTACTTC. Its translation: CASSLKSGQTDQETQYF. The V call is TRBV7-8, the J call TRBJ2-5; a possible D gene is TRBD1 (5 bases). V was clipped by 2 bases and J by 0 bases, with 16 bases between them. This CDR3 region has 17 residues. CDR1 is SGHVS, CDR2 FQNEAQ, per germline.

This clonotype qualifies as medium-sized. The chain joins TRBV30 to TRBJ2-1, with 12 bases lining up with TRBD2. The CDR3 contains 22 residues. Germline CDR1 and CDR2: GTSNPN and SVGIG (reference sequence). The V gene end was trimmed by 5 bases and the J gene end by 3 bases; junction bases not matched to a gene: 26. The CDR3 sequence: CAWEDGRGRLAGVNVIYNEQFF. As DNA, the CDR3 is TGTGCCTGGGAGGACGGCAGGGGGAGACTAGCGGGAGTCAACGTAATCTACAATGAGCAGTTCTTC.

This chain joins TRBV12-3 or TRBV12-4 and TRBJ2-2; D is possibly TRBD2 (6 bases). V lost 7 bases to trimming and J lost 4 bases, with 16 bases between them. The CDR3 runs to 15 residues. CDR3 amino acids: CASTGCGTITGELFF. CDR3 coding DNA: TGTGCCAGCACCGGGTGCGGGACCATCACCGGGGAGCTGTTTTTT.

The rearrangement joins TRBV13 to TRBJ2-3; D call uncertain. The length of the CDR3 is 11 residues. Trimming took 1 base from V and 6 from J, leaving 2 bases between them. Germline assignment: CDR1 PRHDT and CDR2 FYEKMQ (reference sequence). The CDR3 DNA reads TGTGCCAGCAGCTTAGATGATACGCAGTATTTT. Amino acid sequence: CASSLDDTQYF.

This clonotype was observed a handful of times. The chain employs TRBV7-2 and TRBJ2-1; 14 nucleotides line up with TRBD2. The germline gives CDR1 SGHTA, CDR2 FQGNSA. Losses at the gene ends were 4 bases for V and 9 bases for J; bases not matched to a gene: 5. CDR3 length equals 15 residues. CDR3 sequence (DNA): TGTGCCAGCAGCTGGGGACTAGCGGGAGCTGGTGAGCAGTTCTTC. Translated: CASSWGLAGAGEQFF. Combining the CDR3 with reference TRBV7-2 and TRBJ2-1 gives the whole variable domain GAGVSQSPSNKVTEKGKDVELRCDPISGHTALYWYRQSLGQGLEFLIYFQGNSAPDKSGLPSDRFSAERTGGSVSTLTIQRTQQEDSAVYLCASSWGLAGAGEQFFGPGTRLTVL.

The rearrangement joins TRBV3-1 to TRBJ2-7, with 12 nucleotides matching TRBD2. Germline V gene sequence: CDR1 LGHDT, CDR2 YNNKEL (reference sequence). This CDR3 has 15 amino acids. The V segment lost 6 bases and the J segment 2 bases; nucleotides outside the gene matches: 5. CDR3 sequence reads: CASSRRLAGAYEQYF. CDR3 nucleotides: TGTGCCAGCAGTCGAAGACTAGCGGGAGCCTACGAGCAGTACTTC.

The chain couples TRBV4-1 to TRBJ2-2; D possibly corresponds to TRBD1 (6 bases). The CDR3 covers 17 residues. Per the germline V gene, CDR1 is MGHRA and CDR2 is YSYEKL. With 0 bases removed from V and 4 bases from J, the gap between germline ends came to 15 bases. In DNA, the CDR3 is TGCGCCAGCAGCCAAGATGGCCGACAGGTTATCACCGGGGAGCTGTTTTTT. Translation: CASSQDGRQVITGELFF.

The chain joins TRBV5-1 to TRBJ2-3; TRBD1 matches 8 bases. The CDR3 is 18 amino acids. V was clipped by 5 bases and J by 3 bases; unmatched bases: 17. Germline V gene data show CDR1 as SGHRS and CDR2 as YFSETQ. The CDR3 DNA sequence: TGCGCCAGCAGAACAGCACCCATTCCCCGGGACAGGACAGATACGCAGTATTTT. Translating it yields CASRTAPIPRDRTDTQYF. The full variable domain, its missing parts supplied by reference TRBV5-1 and TRBJ2-3, is KAGVTQTPRYLIKTRGQQVTLSCSPISGHRSVSWYQQTPGQGLQFLFEYFSETQRNKGNFPGRFSGRQFSNSRSEMNVSTLELGDSALYLCASRTAPIPRDRTDTQYFGPGTRLTVL.

The rearrangement joins TRBV6-1 to TRBJ2-3, with D tentatively TRBD2 (6 bases). The CDR3 runs to 14 residues. Germline CDR1 MNHNS, CDR2 SASEGT. V gave up 6 bases and J gave up 0 bases, with 10 bases separating them. The DNA of the CDR3 is TGTGCCAGCAGCGCTAGCGCCAGCACAGATACGCAGTATTTT. It codes for CASSASASTDTQYF.

The chain uses TRBV4-3 and TRBJ2-1; D remains unclear. With 1 base removed from V and 4 bases from J, the gap between germline ends came to 17 bases. This CDR3 has 17 residues. Germline V gives CDR1 LGHNA, CDR2 YSLEER. The CDR3 protein is CASSQGPTAESYNEQFF. The CDR3 DNA reads as TGCGCCAGCAGCCAAGGACCCACGGCGGAGTCTTACAATGAGCAGTTCTTC.

Comments on this clonotype: One base away lies a much larger clone, so this may be a sequencing read error. The V gene is TRBV6-4, the J gene TRBJ2-3; 8 bases align to TRBD1. CDR1 and CDR2 (germline): MRHNA, SNTAGT. V was pared by 6 bases and J by 2 bases, with 4 bases of the junction left unmatched. The length of the CDR3 is 14 residues. In DNA, the CDR3 is TGTGCCAGCAGCCCGACAGGGGTCACAGATACGCAGTATTTT. Residues: CASSPTGVTDTQYF.

The V call is TRBV12-3 or TRBV12-4, the J call TRBJ2-1; TRBD2 agrees at 7 bases. This CDR3 is 15 amino acids long. Losses at the gene ends were 8 bases for V and 6 bases for J; bases not matched to a gene: 13. The CDR3 is CASASRDYSLNEQFF. The CDR3 coding sequence is TGTGCCAGCGCGTCCCGGGACTATTCCCTCAATGAGCAGTTCTTC.